The clone carrying this TCR beta chain occurred a few times. Its target is unknown. Repertoires were generated with immunoSEQ multiplex PCR, while TCRdb's copy carries only in-frame clones and drops some. The table has 100,000 to 120,000 clones, about 86% seen once; the top ten hold 4% to 4.5%. The data stem from a study of cytomegalovirus exposure and HLA in healthy donors. General study results and limits: A list of roughly 160 TCR beta chains associated with cytomegalovirus was given. Cytomegalovirus status, reportedly, was diagnosed with high specificity and sensitivity by the classifier. First-cohort TCR clusters tended to co-occur in the approximately 110 validation repertoires, a later analysis found.

The CDR3 extends over 13 amino acids. Germline values: CDR1 SGHRS, CDR2 YFSETQ. Trimming took off 1 base at V and 4 bases at J, with 9 bases between the two ends. The J gene is TRBJ2-7, the V gene TRBV5-1, with D uncertain. The clonotype comes from a woman aged 18-29 years in good health and CMV-seropositive. The sequencing sample was made of PBMCs. The CDR3 loop is CASSLSTEYEQYF. CDR3 nucleotide sequence: TGCGCCAGCAGCTTGAGCACGGAGTACGAGCAGTACTTC. The full variable domain, rest sourced from reference TRBV5-1 and TRBJ2-7, is KAGVTQTPRYLIKTRGQQVTLSCSPISGHRSVSWYQQTPGQGLQFLFEYFSETQRNKGNFPGRFSGRQFSNSRSEMNVSTLELGDSALYLCASSLSTEYEQYFGPGTRLTVT.